This T cell receptor (beta chain) was recorded in a study of cytomegalovirus exposure and HLA in healthy donors. Study-level results: It has been reported that TCR beta sequences accurately predicted the HLA-A and HLA-B alleles of most subjects.

Concerning this clone: The antigen remains unidentified.

Primers for the PCR totalled 60 Vbeta and 13 Jbeta. TCRdb's copy holds only in-frame clones and misses some; the assay was immunoSEQ multiplex PCR. This sample yields 200,000 to 250,000 clones, of which about four fifths are seen a single time; 10% belongs to the top ten. Germline trimming cut 1 base from V and 7 bases from J; bases unmatched to any gene: 8. Per the germline V gene, CDR1 is MNHEY and CDR2 is SMNVEV (reference sequence). The CDR3 runs 18 residues. This chain joins TRBV27 and TRBJ2-3; 16 positions agree with TRBD2. This sequence was found in a woman aged 50 to 65 in good health and CMV-seropositive. The sample taken for sequencing was PBMCs. The CDR3 DNA is TGTGCCAGCAGTTTATTTGGGACTAGCGGGGGGGCCGTTAATACGCAGTATTTT. The encoded protein is CASSLFGTSGGAVNTQYF.